These 5 T cell receptor beta chains were all obtained from the same sample, sequenced in a study of blood T cell repertoires in COVID-19. Some clones are missing from TCRdb's copy, which holds only in-frame ones; the method was immunoSEQ multiplex PCR. The table shows under 200,000 clones, with roughly 83% occurring only once. The material sequenced was peripheral blood. The receptors stem from a woman of 80 years or more with active or convalescent COVID-19.

This clone showed up just once. J is TRBJ1-1 and V is TRBV11-2; TRBD1 aligns across 9 bases. The CDR3 covers 13 residues. V shed 5 bases, J shed 5 bases, and the junction held 3 bases outside the gene matches. Germline V gives CDR1 SGHAT, CDR2 FQNNGV. CDR3 amino acids: CASSTGQGTEAFF. The CDR3 DNA reads as TGTGCCAGCAGCACGGGACAGGGAACTGAAGCTTTCTTT.

This clone was recorded a few times. The chain joins TRBV19 to TRBJ1-4; TRBD1 matches 12 bases. Germline CDR1 reads LNHDA; CDR2 reads SQIVND (reference sequence). V was pared by 4 bases and J by 0 bases, with 9 bases of the junction left unmatched. This CDR3 spans 19 amino acids. The CDR3 nucleotides read TGTGCCAGTAGTAGCCCGGGACAGGGGGCGCGGACAACTAATGAAAAACTGTTTTTT. It is translated as CASSSPGQGARTTNEKLFF.

The chain has TRBV6-2 or TRBV6-3 and TRBJ1-2; TRBD1 is a possible D gene (5 bases). Looked up from germline, CDR1 is MNHEY and CDR2 is SVGEGT. Trimming took off 3 bases at V and 8 bases at J, with 28 bases between the two ends. CDR3 length: 18 amino acids. In DNA, the CDR3 is TGTGCCAGCAGTTATGTTGGAGGGGAGTCCTCCCGTATGTGGGGCTACACCTTC. It translates to CASSYVGGESSRMWGYTF.

The V gene is TRBV5-1, the J gene TRBJ2-7; D is possibly TRBD1 (5 bases). Germline V gene sequence: CDR1 SGHRS, CDR2 YFSETQ. The CDR3 consists of 12 residues. V was clipped by 4 bases and J by 4 bases, with 9 bases between them. CDR3 DNA: TGCGCCAGCAGCCCAACAGGTTACGAGCAGTACTTC. Translating it yields CASSPTGYEQYF.

The V and J genes are TRBV27 and TRBJ1-6; 7 bases are shared with TRBD1. CDR3 length equals 16 residues. Germline V lookup: CDR1 MNHEY, CDR2 SMNVEV (reference sequence). Trimming cost V 0 bases and J 9 bases; bases outside gene matches: 8. This CDR3 is CASSLSGGTGASPLHF. In DNA, the CDR3 is TGTGCCAGCAGTTTATCGGGGGGCACAGGGGCTTCACCCCTCCACTTT.